The present T cell receptor (beta chain) was sequenced within a study of cytomegalovirus exposure and HLA in healthy donors. With regard to this clone: Its antigen is still unknown.

The junction had 12 bases not matched to a gene; V was cut back by 4 bases and J by 4 bases. The CDR3 runs to 17 residues. The germline V gene encodes CDR1 KGHSH and CDR2 LQKENI. Vbeta (60) and Jbeta (13) primers were used in the PCR. In the authors' methods: In a later analysis, 79 million or so unique TCR beta chains included roughly 11 million shared by two or more donors. The table came from immunoSEQ multiplex PCR; TCRdb's copy has only in-frame clones and leaves some out. The V and J calls and clone size come from that table; D and trimming were worked out from the DNA. This sample's table has about 54,000 clones. Study-wide results and limits: Later analysis identified about 18,000 TCR beta sequences associated with HLA alleles, using a false discovery rate threshold of 0.05.

Sequenced sample: PBMCs. This TCR was sampled from a woman aged 40 to 49 in good health and CMV-seronegative. This chain connects TRBV18 to TRBJ1-3, with 8 bases fitting TRBD1. CDR3 coding DNA: TGTGCCAGCTCACTCCGTTCATTGACAGGGGAAGGAAACACCATATATTTT. This sequence encodes CASSLRSLTGEGNTIYF.